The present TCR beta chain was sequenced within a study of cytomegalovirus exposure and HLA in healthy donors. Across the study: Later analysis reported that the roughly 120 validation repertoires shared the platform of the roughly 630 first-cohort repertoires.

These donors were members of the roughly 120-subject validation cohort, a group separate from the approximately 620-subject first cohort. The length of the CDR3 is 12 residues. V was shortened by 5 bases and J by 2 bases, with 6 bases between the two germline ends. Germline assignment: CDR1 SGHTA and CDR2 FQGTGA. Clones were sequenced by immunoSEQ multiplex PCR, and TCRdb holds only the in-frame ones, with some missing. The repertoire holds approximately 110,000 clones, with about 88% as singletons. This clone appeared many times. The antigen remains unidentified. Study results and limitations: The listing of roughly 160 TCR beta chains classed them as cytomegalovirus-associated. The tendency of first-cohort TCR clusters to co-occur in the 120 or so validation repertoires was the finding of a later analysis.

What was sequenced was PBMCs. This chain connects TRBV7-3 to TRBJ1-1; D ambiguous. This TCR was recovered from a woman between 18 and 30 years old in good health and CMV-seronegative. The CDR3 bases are TGTGCCAGCAGCGAGCTTAACACTGAAGCTTTCTTT. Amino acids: CASSELNTEAFF.